This TCR beta chain was recovered during a study of shared clonotypes between healthy human individuals. Clones were read by immunoSEQ multiplex PCR, and TCRdb kept only the in-frame ones, dropping some. The sample records about 2.4 million clones, about 92% being singletons. Germline loops: CDR1 SGHTA, CDR2 FQGNSA. The CDR3 length is 12 residues. With 0 bases removed from V and 8 bases from J, the gap between germline ends came to 7 bases. Sequenced material: naive CD4+ T cells sorted from blood. Documented subset: CD45RA+ positively selected. The gene calls are TRBV7-2 and TRBJ1-1; D remains ambiguous. The TCR sequence derives from a man younger than 35 in good health. CDR3 bases: TGTGCCAGCAGCTTAGCGGGGAGAGAAGCTTTCTTT. Its protein product is CASSLAGREAFF. Variable domain in full (rest from reference TRBV7-2 and TRBJ1-1): GAGVSQSPSNKVTEKGKDVELRCDPISGHTALYWYRQSLGQGLEFLIYFQGNSAPDKSGLPSDRFSAERTGGSVSTLTIQRTQQEDSAVYLCASSLAGREAFFGQGTRLTVV.